The clone carrying this T cell receptor (beta chain) appeared a few times. This sample holds PBMCs from 9.5 to 10 ml fresh peripheral blood. RNA transcripts were the template for amplifying TCR beta CDR3 regions. TCR CDR3 regions were first amplified by RT-PCR with HTBI primers. TCRdb re-called the multiplex PCR reads through MiXCR, storing one row per CDR3 protein. The profile shows 500,000 to 700,000 distinct CDR3 sequences, approximately 15% of them singletons. This CDR3 spans 13 amino acids. Germline lookup yields CDR1 DFQATT and CDR2 SNEGSKA (reference sequence). The V gene lost 2 bases and the J gene lost 4 bases, with 12 bases spanning the gap. These data come from a study of T cells in Graves' hyperthyroidism and ophthalmopathy. Whole-study context: Peripheral blood specimens were obtained at initial diagnosis, prior to any treatment.

V gene TRBV20-1 combines with J gene TRBJ2-7; D tentatively fits TRBD1 or TRBD2 (5 bases each). Sequenced input: blood. This TCR was recovered from a woman under 30 with Graves' hyperthyroidism. Here the CDR3 DNA reads TGCAGTGCTAGATCGGGCAGGGAGTACGAGCAGTACTTC. Translated, it gives CSARSGREYEQYF.